One sample yielded the 18 T cell receptor beta chains listed below, sequenced in a study of cytotoxic CD8 clonotypes in ibrutinib-treated CLL. This table comes from immunoSEQ multiplex PCR, and its TCRdb copy is limited to in-frame clones, with some not included. Of about 160,000 clones in the sample, about four fifths were seen once. The material sequenced was PBMCs, taken after 24 months of ibrutinib treatment. Receptors originate from a human donor with chronic lymphocytic leukemia.

The chain uses TRBV7-3 and TRBJ1-5, with D possibly TRBD1 on 6 matching bases. Germline assignment: CDR1 SGHTA and CDR2 FQGTGA. CDR3 length: 15 amino acids. Deletions cut 6 bases from V and 0 bases from J, with 12 bases between. CDR3 residues: CASSPTGDSNQPQHF. The CDR3 DNA reads TGTGCCAGCAGTCCGACAGGCGATAGCAATCAGCCCCAGCATTTT. The full variable domain, with the rest looked up from reference TRBV7-3 and TRBJ1-5, is GAGVSQTPSNKVTEKGKYVELRCDPISGHTALYWYRQSLGQGPEFLIYFQGTGAADDSGLPNDRFFAVRPEGSVSTLKIQRTERGDSAVYLCASSPTGDSNQPQHFGDGTRLSIL.

The chain has TRBV6-5 and TRBJ2-1; 8 positions match TRBD2. Trimming cost V 6 bases and J 7 bases; bases outside gene matches: 8. The V gene's germline CDR1 is MNHEY and CDR2 SVGAGI. The CDR3 is 14 residues long. The CDR3 reads CASSQSGSRNEQFF. In nucleotides, the CDR3 is TGTGCCAGCAGCCAAAGCGGGAGTCGGAATGAGCAGTTCTTC.

The chain recombines TRBV7-2 with TRBJ2-5; D might be TRBD2 (7 bases). Trimming removed 1 base from V and 7 bases from J, with 22 bases in between. Looked up from germline, CDR1 is SGHTA and CDR2 is FQGNSA. CDR3 length: 17 residues. The CDR3 coding sequence is TGTGCCAGCAGCTTAGAGGGGGTAGCGGGCCCTGGGGGGACCCAGTACTTC. Residues: CASSLEGVAGPGGTQYF.

This rearrangement joins TRBV6-6 to TRBJ2-2; 7 nucleotides line up with TRBD1. There are 15 residues in the CDR3. Germline assignment: CDR1 MNHNY and CDR2 SVGAGI (reference sequence). J gave up 6 bases and V 7 bases, and 11 bases lay outside the gene matches. This CDR3 reads CASNLDREMPGELFF. CDR3 DNA sequence: TGTGCCAGCAACCTCGACAGGGAGATGCCCGGGGAGCTGTTTTTT.

J is TRBJ1-3 and V is TRBV2; D is possibly TRBD1 (6 bases). The germline V gene has CDR1 SNHLY and CDR2 FYNNEI. Trimming removed 6 bases at V and 4 bases at J, with 13 bases between. CDR3 length equals 14 residues. The CDR3 reads CASSRGGQGNTIYF. The CDR3 DNA sequence: TGTGCCAGCAGCCGGGGGGGGCAAGGAAACACCATATATTTT.

The chain employs TRBV2 and TRBJ1-2; TRBD1 aligns across 9 bases. The CDR3 is made up of 14 amino acids. CDR1 and CDR2 from the germline V gene are SNHLY and FYNNEI. V shed 6 bases, J shed 7 bases, and the junction held 9 bases outside the gene matches. DNA for the CDR3: TGTGCCAGCAGCGATACAGGGGGCAGGGGTGGCTACACCTTC. Protein: CASSDTGGRGGYTF.

This sequence joins TRBV13 and TRBJ1-1; the match to TRBD1 covers 12 bases. Germline V gives CDR1 PRHDT, CDR2 FYEKMQ (reference sequence). The CDR3 has 15 residues. With 5 bases clipped from V and 5 bases from J, the junction kept 6 bases outside the gene matches. The CDR3 here is CASSRGQGARTEAFF. CDR3 sequence (DNA): TGTGCCAGCAGCAGGGGACAGGGGGCGAGAACTGAAGCTTTCTTT.

This rearrangement joins TRBV19 to TRBJ1-1; the D gene is possibly TRBD1 (5 bases). Germline CDR1 LNHDA, CDR2 SQIVND (reference sequence). V was clipped by 5 bases and J by 2 bases, with 18 bases between them. The CDR3 spans 16 residues. The CDR3 reads CASSLRVGASNTEAFF. As DNA, the CDR3 is TGTGCCAGTAGTCTCAGGGTAGGTGCGTCTAACACTGAAGCTTTCTTT.

The chain couples TRBV29-1 to TRBJ2-3; possible D gene TRBD2, 6 bases. This CDR3 is 13 amino acids long. Trimming shortened V by 4 bases and J by 1 base, and 9 bases separated the two germline ends. Germline assignment: CDR1 SQVTM and CDR2 ANQGSEA. CDR3 sequence reads: CSVVASGTDTQYF. DNA of the CDR3: TGCAGCGTTGTGGCTAGCGGCACAGATACGCAGTATTTT.

The chain links TRBV4-3 to TRBJ2-5; 7 bases are shared with TRBD1. The germline V gene has CDR1 LGHNA and CDR2 YSLEER. The CDR3 is 16 amino acids. Trimming cost V 0 bases and J 5 bases; bases outside gene matches: 9. The CDR3 is CASSQDFSTGWETQYF. CDR3 sequence (DNA): TGCGCCAGCAGCCAAGACTTTTCGACAGGGTGGGAGACCCAGTACTTC.

The chain employs TRBV18 and TRBJ1-1, with 9 bases fitting TRBD1. The CDR3 runs to 14 residues. The germline V gene has CDR1 KGHSH and CDR2 LQKENI. V gave up 2 bases and J gave up 3 bases; unmatched junction bases: 1. The DNA for the CDR3 is TGTGCCAGCTCACCAGACAGGGGGTACACTGAAGCTTTCTTT. Its translation: CASSPDRGYTEAFF.

The chain has TRBV6-5 and TRBJ2-7, with 7 bases matching TRBD1. The CDR3 sequence is 13 residues long. Trimming removed 6 bases from V and 2 bases from J; junction bases left unmatched: 4. From germline, CDR1 is MNHEY and CDR2 SVGAGI. The DNA of the CDR3 is TGTGCCAGCAGCCCGGGACAGCCCTACGAGCAGTACTTC. This gives the protein CASSPGQPYEQYF.

The chain joins TRBV7-2 to TRBJ2-1, with a possible D match to TRBD2 (5 bases). CDR3 size: 16 residues. Per germline, CDR1 SGHTA and CDR2 FQGNSA. V shed 2 bases and J shed 2 bases, with 13 bases lying between them. In DNA form, the CDR3 reads TGTGCCAGCAGCTTATTTGCTAGCATAGCCTACAATGAGCAGTTCTTC. Translation: CASSLFASIAYNEQFF.

V usage is TRBV28 and J usage is TRBJ1-1; unclear D gene. CDR1 and CDR2 from the germline V gene are MDHEN and SYDVKM. The CDR3 sequence is 15 residues long. Trimming pared 1 base from V and 11 bases from J, leaving 20 bases between. The CDR3: CASSLLDQVLTGAFF. In DNA, the CDR3 is TGTGCCAGCAGTTTATTGGATCAGGTCCTGACGGGGGCTTTCTTT.

V usage is TRBV11-2 and J usage is TRBJ2-3; tentative D call: TRBD2 (6 bases). The length of the CDR3 is 14 residues. Deletions cut 6 bases from V and 4 bases from J, with 14 bases between. CDR1 is SGHAT, CDR2 FQNNGV, per germline. CDR3 in amino acids: CASRTASDPDTQYF. The DNA for the CDR3 is TGTGCCAGCAGGACGGCTAGCGATCCAGATACGCAGTATTTT.

V gene TRBV27 combines with J gene TRBJ2-1, with D possibly TRBD2 on 5 matching bases. Trimming took 6 bases from V and 5 from J, leaving 14 bases between them. Germline CDR1 is MNHEY and CDR2 is SMNVEV (reference sequence). The CDR3 extends over 14 amino acids. The CDR3 loop reads CASRALLRDNEQFF. As DNA, the CDR3 is TGTGCCAGCAGAGCCCTCCTGAGGGACAATGAGCAGTTCTTC.

The rearrangement links TRBV5-5 to TRBJ1-1; possibly TRBD1 for D (5 bases). Per germline, CDR1 SGHKS and CDR2 YYEKEE (reference sequence). Trimming removed 4 bases from V and 5 bases from J, with 24 bases in between. The CDR3 spans 17 residues. As DNA, the CDR3 is TGTGCCAGCAGCCTGCGCTATGGGGGAGGGATGGGTACTGAAGCTTTCTTT. It specifies CASSLRYGGGMGTEAFF. Supplemented by reference TRBV5-5 and TRBJ1-1, the full variable domain reads DAGVTQSPTHLIKTRGQQVTLRCSPISGHKSVSWYQQVLGQGPQFIFQYYEKEERGRGNFPDRFSARQFPNYSSELNVNALLLGDSALYLCASSLRYGGGMGTEAFFGQGTRLTVV.

This chain connects TRBV2 to TRBJ2-2; D possibly corresponds to TRBD2 (7 bases). Per germline, CDR1 SNHLY and CDR2 FYNNEI. V gave up 9 bases and J gave up 6 bases, with 14 bases separating them. This CDR3 has 13 residues. The CDR3 here is CASRGGLAGELFF. The CDR3 nucleotides are TGTGCCAGTAGGGGGGGCCTTGCCGGGGAGCTGTTTTTT.